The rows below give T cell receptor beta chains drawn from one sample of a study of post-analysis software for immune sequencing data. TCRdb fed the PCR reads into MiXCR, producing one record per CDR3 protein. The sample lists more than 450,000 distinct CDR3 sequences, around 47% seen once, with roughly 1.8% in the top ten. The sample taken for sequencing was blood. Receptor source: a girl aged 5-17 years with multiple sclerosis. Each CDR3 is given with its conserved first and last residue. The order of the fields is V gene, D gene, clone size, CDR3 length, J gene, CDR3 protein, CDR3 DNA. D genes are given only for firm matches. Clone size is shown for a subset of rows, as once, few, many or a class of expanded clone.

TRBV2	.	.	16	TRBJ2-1	CASSGQFNLRNNEQFF	TGTGCCAGCAGTGGACAGTTTAACCTACGTAACAATGAGCAGTTCTTC
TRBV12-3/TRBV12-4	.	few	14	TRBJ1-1	CASSRPTLNTEAFF	TGTGCCAGCAGCCGACCGACATTGAACACTGAAGCTTTCTTT
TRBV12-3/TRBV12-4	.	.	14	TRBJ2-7	CASSFVVGSYEQYF	TGTGCCAGCAGTTTCGTAGTGGGATCCTACGAGCAGTACTTC
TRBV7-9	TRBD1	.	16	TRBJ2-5	CASSSSGQGRLGEQYF	TGTGCCAGCAGCTCCTCCGGACAGGGGAGATTAGGGGAGCAGTACTTC
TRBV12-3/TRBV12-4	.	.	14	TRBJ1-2	CASSVRAGYYGYTF	TGTGCCAGCAGTGTGCGCGCCGGTTACTATGGCTACACCTTC
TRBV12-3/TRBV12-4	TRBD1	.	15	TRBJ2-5	CASSLLQGRRETQYF	TGTGCCAGCAGTTTATTACAGGGGCGGAGGGAGACCCAGTACTTC
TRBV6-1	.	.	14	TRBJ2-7	CASSGDRLRYEQYF	TGTGCCAGCAGCGGAGACAGGCTAAGGTACGAGCAGTACTTC
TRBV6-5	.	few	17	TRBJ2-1	CASSYSTSTASYNEQFF	TGTGCCAGCAGTTACTCAACCTCCACTGCCTCCTACAATGAGCAGTTCTTC
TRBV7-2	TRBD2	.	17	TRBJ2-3	CASSSLGRRESTDTQYF	TGTGCCAGCAGCTCGTTAGGAAGGCGGGAGAGCACAGATACGCAGTATTTT
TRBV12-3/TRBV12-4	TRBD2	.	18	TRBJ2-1	CASRARTSGRGTYNEQFF	TGTGCCAGCAGAGCCCGAACTAGCGGGAGGGGGACCTACAATGAGCAGTTCTTC
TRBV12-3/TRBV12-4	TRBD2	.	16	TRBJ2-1	CASSPWTSFSYNEQFF	TGTGCCAGCAGTCCCTGGACTAGCTTCTCCTACAATGAGCAGTTCTTC
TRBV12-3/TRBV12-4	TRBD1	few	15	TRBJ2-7	CASSQGQMSSYEQYF	TGTGCCAGCAGTCAGGGACAGATGAGCTCCTACGAGCAGTACTTC
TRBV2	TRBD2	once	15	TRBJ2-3	CASSHTSGSPNTQYF	TGTGCCAGCAGTCATACTAGCGGGAGCCCGAATACGCAGTATTTT
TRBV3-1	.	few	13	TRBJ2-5	CASSQGVRETQYF	TGTGCCAGCAGCCAGGGAGTTCGGGAGACCCAGTACTTC
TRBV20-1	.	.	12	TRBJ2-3	CSSQRATDTQYF	TGCAGTTCCCAACGGGCCACAGATACGCAGTATTTT
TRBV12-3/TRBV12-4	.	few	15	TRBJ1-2	CASSPRVGEGRGYTF	TGTGCCAGCAGTCCCAGAGTGGGGGAAGGACGTGGCTACACCTTC
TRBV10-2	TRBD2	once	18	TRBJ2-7	CASSEPFTPGLAVPVQYF	TGCGCCAGCAGTGAACCTTTTACTCCGGGACTAGCGGTTCCGGTGCAGTACTTC
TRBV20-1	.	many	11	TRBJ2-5	CSARVGETQYF	TGCAGTGCTAGAGTAGGCGAGACCCAGTACTTC
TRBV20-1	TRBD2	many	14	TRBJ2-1	CSAWIRGGGYEQFF	TGCAGTGCTTGGATTCGCGGGGGTGGGTATGAGCAGTTCTTC
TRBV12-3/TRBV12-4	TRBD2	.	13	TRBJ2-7	CASSSGLADEQYF	TGTGCCAGCAGTTCGGGACTAGCGGATGAGCAGTACTTC
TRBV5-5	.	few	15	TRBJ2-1	CASSLVAAGIGEQFF	TGTGCCAGCAGCTTGGTTGCCGCAGGGATCGGCGAGCAGTTCTTC
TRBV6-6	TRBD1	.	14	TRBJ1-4	CASTLTGVGEKLFF	TGTGCCAGCACCCTGACAGGGGTTGGGGAAAAACTGTTTTTT